The entry below gives a single T cell receptor (beta chain) sequence along with its context. Its antigen is undetermined. Study outcomes and limitations: Tumor Tregs overlapped most with tumor, then blood, naive CD4+ cells. The larger-cohort validation was restricted to a single TCR beta V-J rearrangement rather than whole repertoires.

Unmatched junction bases numbered 5, after V lost 4 bases and J lost 1 base. CDR3 length: 15 residues. Cells sorted as Tregs were CD4+, CD25+ and CD127-/low. After constant-region reverse-primer amplification, full-length variable regions underwent semi-nested PCR with Nested Universal Primer A. TCRdb independently ran MiXCR on the 5' RACE reads; one entry per CDR3 protein. Of fewer than 55,000 distinct CDR3 sequences in the sample, approximately 23% were seen once. V gene TRBV12-3 or TRBV12-4 combines with J gene TRBJ2-5; 8 positions agree with TRBD2. The sequence derives from a female donor with breast cancer. Sample: Tregs sorted from a lymph node. The CDR3 region has the DNA TGTGCCAGCAGTTCGGGGGGGAGGACCCAAGAGACCCAGTACTTC. It is translated as CASSSGGRTQETQYF.